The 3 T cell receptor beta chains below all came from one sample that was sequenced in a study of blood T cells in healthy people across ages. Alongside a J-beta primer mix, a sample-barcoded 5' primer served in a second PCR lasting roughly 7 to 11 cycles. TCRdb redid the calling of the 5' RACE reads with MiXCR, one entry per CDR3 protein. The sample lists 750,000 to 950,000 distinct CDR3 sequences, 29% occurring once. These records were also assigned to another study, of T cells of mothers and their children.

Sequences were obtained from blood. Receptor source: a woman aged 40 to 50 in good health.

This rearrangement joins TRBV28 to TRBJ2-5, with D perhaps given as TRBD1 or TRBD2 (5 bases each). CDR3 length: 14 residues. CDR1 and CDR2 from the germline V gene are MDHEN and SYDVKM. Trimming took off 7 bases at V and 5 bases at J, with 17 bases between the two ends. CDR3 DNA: TGTGCCAGCACTGAAGGGTCGGGGCGGGAGACCCAGTACTTC. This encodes CASTEGSGRETQYF.

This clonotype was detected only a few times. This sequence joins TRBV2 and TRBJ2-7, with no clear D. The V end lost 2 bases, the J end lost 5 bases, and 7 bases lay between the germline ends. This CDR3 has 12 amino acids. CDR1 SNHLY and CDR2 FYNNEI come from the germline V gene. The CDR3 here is CASSEWANEQYF. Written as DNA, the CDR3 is TGTGCCAGCAGTGAATGGGCAAACGAGCAGTACTTC.

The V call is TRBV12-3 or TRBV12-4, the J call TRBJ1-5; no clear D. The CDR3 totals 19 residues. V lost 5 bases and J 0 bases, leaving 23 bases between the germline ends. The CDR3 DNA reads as TGTGCCAGCAGTACCGTACGGGCCCGCTCCGGGGATAGCAATCAGCCCCAGCATTTT. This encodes CASSTVRARSGDSNQPQHF.